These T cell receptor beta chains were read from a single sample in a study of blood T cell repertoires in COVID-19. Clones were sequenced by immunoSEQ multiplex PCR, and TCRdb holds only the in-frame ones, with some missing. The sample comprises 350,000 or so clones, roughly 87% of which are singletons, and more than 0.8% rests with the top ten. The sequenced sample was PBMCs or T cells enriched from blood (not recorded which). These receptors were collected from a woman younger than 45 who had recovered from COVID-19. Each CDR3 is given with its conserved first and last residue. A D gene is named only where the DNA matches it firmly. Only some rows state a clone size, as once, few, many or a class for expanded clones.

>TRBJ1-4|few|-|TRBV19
TGTGCCAGTAGTTGGGGCAGGGGAAAGGAAAAACTGTTTTTT
CASSWGRGKEKLFF
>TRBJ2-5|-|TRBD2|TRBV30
TGTGCCTGGAGTCTTAAAGGACTAGCGGGAGAGGGGACCCAGTACTTC
CAWSLKGLAGEGTQYF
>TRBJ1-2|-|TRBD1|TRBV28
TGTGCCAGCAGCAGTGTAGGACAGGGCAGCTATGGCTACACCTTC
CASSSVGQGSYGYTF
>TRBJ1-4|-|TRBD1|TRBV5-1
TGCGCCAGCAGCTTGGCAGGGGGTGAAAAACTGTTTTTT
CASSLAGGEKLFF
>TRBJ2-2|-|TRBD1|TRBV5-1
TGCGCCAGCAGCATACGACCGGGACAGGGGGCGACCGGGGAGCTGTTTTTT
CASSIRPGQGATGELFF
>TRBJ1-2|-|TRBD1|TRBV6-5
TGTGCCAGCAGTTACGCTCGGACAGGGTATGGCTACACCTTC
CASSYARTGYGYTF
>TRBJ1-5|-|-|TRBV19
TGTGCCAGTATCCAGCGCTATAGCAATCAGCCCCAGCATTTT
CASIQRYSNQPQHF
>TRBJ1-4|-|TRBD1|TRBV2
TGTGCCAGCAGTGACTTTTCAGGGGGCGCGAATGAAAAACTGTTTTTT
CASSDFSGGANEKLFF
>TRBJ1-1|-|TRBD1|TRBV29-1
TGCAGTACCACAGGGGCCGGGAACACTGAAGCTTTCTTT
CSTTGAGNTEAFF
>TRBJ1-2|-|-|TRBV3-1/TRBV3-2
TGTGCCAGCAGCCAGGGGCATGGCTACACCTTC
CASSQGHGYTF
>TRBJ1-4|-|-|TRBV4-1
TGCGCCAGCAGCCAGTCCGGGAGCTCAGCAGGGGAAAAACTGTTTTTT
CASSQSGSSAGEKLFF
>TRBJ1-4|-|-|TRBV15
TGTGCCACCAGCAGAGATCGTAGCGAGTCGGAAAAACTGTTTTTT
CATSRDRSESEKLFF
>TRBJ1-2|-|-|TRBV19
TGTGCCAGTAGTATAGTGGCAGGGACTACCTATGGCTACACCTTC
CASSIVAGTTYGYTF
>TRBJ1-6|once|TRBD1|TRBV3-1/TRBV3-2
TGTGCCAGCAGCCAAGTCCGGGACAGGGGTTCACCCCTCCACTTT
CASSQVRDRGSPLHF
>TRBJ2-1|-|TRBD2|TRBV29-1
TGCAGCGTTGCGCCCCGAGTACTAGCGGGGGGCATGGATGAGCAGTTCTTC
CSVAPRVLAGGMDEQFF
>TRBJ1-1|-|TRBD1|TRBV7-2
TGTGCCAGCAGCTCCAAACAGGGGGGGACTGAAGCTTTCTTT
CASSSKQGGTEAFF
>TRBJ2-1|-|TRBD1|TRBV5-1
TGCGCCAGCAGCGAGGACAGGGGCTCCTACAATGAGCAGTTCTTC
CASSEDRGSYNEQFF
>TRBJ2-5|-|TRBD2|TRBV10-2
TGCGCCAGCCGCGGACTAGCGGGGGCGCTGACCCCCGGGGAGACCCAGTACTTC
CASRGLAGALTPGETQYF
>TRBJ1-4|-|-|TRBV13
TGTGCCAGCAGCTTGCGTAACAGTGCAACTAATGAAAAACTGTTTTTT
CASSLRNSATNEKLFF
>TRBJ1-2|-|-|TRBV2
TGTGCCAGCAGTCAACAACAACAGAACTTGAACTATGGCTACACCTTC
CASSQQQQNLNYGYTF
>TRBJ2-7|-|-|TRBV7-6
TGTGCCAGCAGCCGGGACACACCCTACGAGCAGTACTTC
CASSRDTPYEQYF
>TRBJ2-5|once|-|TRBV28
TGTGCCAGCAGTCCTAGGGGGGGGGCAGAGAGGGAGACCCAGTACTTC
CASSPRGGAERETQYF
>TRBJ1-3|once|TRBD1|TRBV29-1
TGCAGCGTGGGAACCGGGACAGGGGGAAACACCATATATTTT
CSVGTGTGGNTIYF
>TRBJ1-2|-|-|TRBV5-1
TGCGCCAGCAGCTCTGGGGAGGGGTACTATGGCTACACCTTC
CASSSGEGYYGYTF
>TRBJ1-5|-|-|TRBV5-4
TGTGCCAGCAGCTTGGCCGTAAACCCTACGATTCAGCCCCAGCATTTT
CASSLAVNPTIQPQHF
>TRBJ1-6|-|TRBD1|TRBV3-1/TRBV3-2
TGTGCCAGCAGCGGCGGGACAGCCTATAATTCACCCCTCCACTTT
CASSGGTAYNSPLHF
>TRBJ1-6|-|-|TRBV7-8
TGTGCCAGCAGCTTAGACAGGGATTCACCCCTCCACTTT
CASSLDRDSPLHF
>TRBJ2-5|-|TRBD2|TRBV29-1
TGCAGCGTTGTAGTTCCAGGGACTAACTGGGAGACCCAGTACTTC
CSVVVPGTNWETQYF
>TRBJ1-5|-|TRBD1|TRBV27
TGTGCCAGCAGTTCTCGTGCGACAGGGGGAAGCAATCAGCCCCAGCATTTT
CASSSRATGGSNQPQHF
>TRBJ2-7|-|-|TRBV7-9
TGTGCCAGCAGCTTCAGCTACGAGCAGTACTTC
CASSFSYEQYF
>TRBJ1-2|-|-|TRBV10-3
TGTGCCATCGGGAGGGAGGGGGACGGCTACACCTTC
CAIGREGDGYTF
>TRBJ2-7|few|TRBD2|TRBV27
TGTGCCAGCAGTCGTAGTAGCGGGGGGACAAGCTCCTACGAGCAGTACTTC
CASSRSSGGTSSYEQYF
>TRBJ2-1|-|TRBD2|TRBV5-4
TGTGCCAGCAGCGACGCTTCGTTACGGGGGGTTCCAAATGAGCAGTTCTTC
CASSDASLRGVPNEQFF
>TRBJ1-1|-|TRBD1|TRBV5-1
TGCGCCAGCAGCTCTACAGGGGTGAACACTGAAGCTTTCTTT
CASSSTGVNTEAFF
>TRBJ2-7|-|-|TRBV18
TGTGCCAGCTCACCAGAGGCGGGATTCTACGAGCAGTACTTC
CASSPEAGFYEQYF
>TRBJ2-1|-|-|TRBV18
TGTGCCAGCTCAGTAATTAACAGGGACCGCAATGAGCAGTTCTTC
CASSVINRDRNEQFF
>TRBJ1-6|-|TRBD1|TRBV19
TGTGCCAGTAGTATCGGTCGCAGGGGACAGTCACCCCTCCACTTT
CASSIGRRGQSPLHF
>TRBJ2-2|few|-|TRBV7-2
TGTGCCAGCAGCCCAAGCTGGAACACCGGGGAGCTGTTTTTT
CASSPSWNTGELFF
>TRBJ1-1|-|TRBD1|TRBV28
TGTGCCAGCAGCCAATCGAGGGGGCTCGGGACTGAAGCTTTCTTT
CASSQSRGLGTEAFF
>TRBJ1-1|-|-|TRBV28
TGTGCCAGCAGGAACAGGGCCATACGGAACACTGAAGCTTTCTTT
CASRNRAIRNTEAFF
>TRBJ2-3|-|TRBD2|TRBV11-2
TGTGCCAGCAGCTTAGGGGGGGGACTAACCACAGATACGCAGTATTTT
CASSLGGGLTTDTQYF
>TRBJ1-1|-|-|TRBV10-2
TGCGCCAGCCAGGGCTACCAAAACACTGAAGCTTTCTTT
CASQGYQNTEAFF
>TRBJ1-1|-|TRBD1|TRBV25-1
TGTGCCAGCACGGCAGGGGGGTTGAACACTGAAGCTTTCTTT
CASTAGGLNTEAFF
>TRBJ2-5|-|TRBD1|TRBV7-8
TGTGCCAGCAGCTTGACAGGGCCTGAGACCCAGTACTTC
CASSLTGPETQYF
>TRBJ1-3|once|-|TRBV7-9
TGTGCCAGCAGCTTCTCGGGGGGCAGATTAATCGGAAACACCATATATTTT
CASSFSGGRLIGNTIYF
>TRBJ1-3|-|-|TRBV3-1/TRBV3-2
TGTGCCAGCAGCAAGCGGGGCGGAAACACCATATATTTT
CASSKRGGNTIYF